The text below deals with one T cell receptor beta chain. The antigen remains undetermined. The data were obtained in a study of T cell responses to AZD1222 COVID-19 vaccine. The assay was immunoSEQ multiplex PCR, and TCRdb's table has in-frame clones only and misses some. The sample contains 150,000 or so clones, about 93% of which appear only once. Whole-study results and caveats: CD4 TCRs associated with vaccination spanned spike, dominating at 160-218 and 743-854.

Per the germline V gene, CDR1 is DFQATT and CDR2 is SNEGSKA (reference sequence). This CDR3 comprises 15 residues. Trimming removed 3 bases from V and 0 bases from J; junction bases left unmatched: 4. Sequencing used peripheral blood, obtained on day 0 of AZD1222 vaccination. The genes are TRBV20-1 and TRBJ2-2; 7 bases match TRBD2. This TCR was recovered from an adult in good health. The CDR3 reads CSASGGRANTGELFF. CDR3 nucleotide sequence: TGCAGTGCTAGTGGGGGGAGGGCGAACACCGGGGAGCTGTTTTTT.